Below, 2 T cell receptor beta chains from the same sample are listed, as sequenced in a study of blood T cells in healthy people across ages. PCR was performed a second time for about 7 to 11 cycles using a sample-barcoded 5' primer and a J-beta primer mix. One entry per CDR3 protein results from TCRdb running MiXCR on the 5' RACE reads. This table has about 780,000 distinct CDR3 sequences, 46% appearing once. The specimen sequenced was blood. These receptors were collected from an elderly man in good health.

This clonotype was recorded once. The V gene is TRBV5-1, the J gene TRBJ2-1; D gene unclear. Trimming pared 7 bases from V and 0 bases from J, leaving 14 bases between. The CDR3 is 15 amino acids. Germline V gives CDR1 SGHRS, CDR2 YFSETQ. The CDR3 sequence is CASGPDWNSYNEQFF. The CDR3 coding sequence is TGCGCCAGCGGCCCCGACTGGAACTCCTACAATGAGCAGTTCTTC.

This clonotype was seen a few times. The chain is built from TRBV5-1 and TRBJ2-5; 10 nucleotides line up with TRBD2. The end of the DNA fits TRBJ2-7 better, so the J call may be wrong. Germline lookup yields CDR1 SGHRS and CDR2 YFSETQ. This CDR3 has 16 amino acids. The CDR3 DNA sequence: TGCGCCAGCAGCCCGACCCGGCCTAGCGGGAGATACGAGCAGTACTTC. Translation: CASSPTRPSGRYEQYF.